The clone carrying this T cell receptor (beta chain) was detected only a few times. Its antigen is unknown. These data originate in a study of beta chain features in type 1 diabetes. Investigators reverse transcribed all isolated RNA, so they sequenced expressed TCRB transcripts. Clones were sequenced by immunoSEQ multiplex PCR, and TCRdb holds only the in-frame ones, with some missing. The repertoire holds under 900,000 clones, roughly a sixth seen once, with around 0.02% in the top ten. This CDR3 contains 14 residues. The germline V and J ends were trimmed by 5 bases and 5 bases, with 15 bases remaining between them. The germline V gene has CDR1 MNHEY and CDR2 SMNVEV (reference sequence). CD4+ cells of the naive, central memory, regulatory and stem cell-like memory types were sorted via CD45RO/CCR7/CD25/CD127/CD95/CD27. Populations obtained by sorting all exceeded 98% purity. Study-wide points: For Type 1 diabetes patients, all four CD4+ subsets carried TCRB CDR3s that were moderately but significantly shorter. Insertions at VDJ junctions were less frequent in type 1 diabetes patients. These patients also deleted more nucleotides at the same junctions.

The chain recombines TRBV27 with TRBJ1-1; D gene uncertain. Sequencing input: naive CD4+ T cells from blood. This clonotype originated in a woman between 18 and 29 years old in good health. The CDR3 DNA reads TGTGCCAGCAGTAAGTACTCGGTAGGGACTGAAGCTTTCTTT. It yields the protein CASSKYSVGTEAFF.